The rows below give T cell receptor beta chains drawn from one sample of a study of OX40 agonist ivuxolimab in advanced cancers. This table comes from immunoSEQ multiplex PCR, and its TCRdb copy is limited to in-frame clones, with some not included. The repertoire holds about 37,000 clones, with approximately 80% as singletons. Material: CD4+ or CD8+ T cells sorted from blood, obtained in a trial of the OX40 agonist ivuxolimab. The receptors were gathered from an adult with an advanced solid tumor such as melanoma, head and neck, liver or kidney cancer. The CDR3 runs from the conserved cysteine through the conserved F or W. The order of the fields is clone size, D gene, J gene, V gene, CDR3 protein, CDR3 DNA. A D gene is named only where the DNA matches it firmly. The size entry is marked missing in some rows and otherwise reads once, few, many or a size class.

>.|.|TRBJ2-7|TRBV7-2
CASSSERAYEQYF
TGTGCCAGCAGCTCAGAAAGGGCCTACGAGCAGTACTTC
>.|TRBD2|TRBJ2-3|TRBV4-3
CASSQDIAGGPSDTQYF
TGCGCCAGCAGCCAAGATATAGCGGGAGGGCCGTCAGATACGCAGTATTTT
>.|.|TRBJ1-2|TRBV6-4
CASSGMRERGFYGYTF
TGTGCCAGCAGTGGGATGAGGGAGCGGGGTTTTTATGGCTACACCTTC
>few|.|TRBJ2-4|TRBV19
CASREGPKNIQYF
TGTGCCAGTAGGGAGGGACCCAAAAACATTCAGTACTTC
>.|.|TRBJ1-5|TRBV27
CASRSLGQPQHF
TGTGCCAGCAGGTCCCTCGGTCAGCCCCAGCATTTT
>.|.|TRBJ2-1|TRBV6-6
CASAKSSYNEQFF
TGTGCCAGCGCCAAGAGCTCCTACAATGAGCAGTTCTTC
>few|.|TRBJ2-1|TRBV7-9
CASSLSGLNEQFF
TGTGCCAGCAGCCTCTCAGGGCTTAATGAGCAGTTCTTC
>medium-sized|.|TRBJ1-2|TRBV30
CAWSVGGVGYGYTF
TGTGCCTGGAGTGTCGGGGGAGTGGGGTATGGCTACACCTTC
>.|TRBD1|TRBJ2-3|TRBV5-1
CASSLGQGESDTQYF
TGCGCCAGCAGCTTGGGACAGGGGGAGTCAGATACGCAGTATTTT
>few|.|TRBJ1-5|TRBV11-2
CASSLASGQPQHF
TGTGCCAGCAGCTTAGCCTCCGGGCAGCCCCAGCATTTT
>once|TRBD1|TRBJ2-3|TRBV6-1
CAGGQGQGTQYF
TGTGCCGGTGGACAGGGGCAGGGTACGCAGTATTTT
>.|.|TRBJ1-4|TRBV27
CASSPQAGAGEKLFF
TGTGCCAGCAGCCCCCAAGCGGGGGCGGGTGAAAAACTGTTTTTT
>.|.|TRBJ2-7|TRBV4-3
CASSQGVVRYSEQYF
TGCGCCAGCAGCCAAGGTGTAGTTAGGTACTCCGAGCAGTACTTC
>.|.|TRBJ1-6|TRBV4-2
CASSQEGQGDSPLHF
TGTGCCAGCAGCCAAGAGGGGCAGGGTGATTCACCCCTCCACTTT
>.|.|TRBJ1-1|TRBV6-5
CASSSPGTSEAFF
TGTGCCAGCAGCTCACCTGGAACGTCTGAAGCTTTCTTT
>.|TRBD1|TRBJ1-2|TRBV28
CASSLHSGTENYGYTF
TGTGCCAGCAGTTTACATTCAGGGACAGAGAACTATGGCTACACCTTC
>.|.|TRBJ1-2|TRBV28
CASSRTNYGYTF
TGTGCCAGCAGTAGGACAAACTATGGCTACACCTTC
>.|TRBD1|TRBJ2-7|TRBV4-3
CASSQGAGQGGEQYF
TGCGCCAGCAGCCAAGGGGCAGGACAGGGGGGCGAGCAGTACTTC
>once|TRBD2|TRBJ2-3|TRBV12-5
CASVPRGVPSTDTQYF
TGTGCTAGTGTCCCCCGGGGGGTCCCTTCCACAGATACGCAGTATTTT
>.|TRBD1|TRBJ2-1|TRBV5-1
CASSFTGGSNEQFF
TGCGCCAGCAGCTTCACAGGGGGGTCCAATGAGCAGTTCTTC
>few|.|TRBJ1-5|TRBV4-1
CASSQSFSGYSNQPQHF
TGCGCCAGCAGCCAATCTTTCTCTGGGTATAGCAATCAGCCCCAGCATTTT
>.|.|TRBJ2-3|TRBV6-5
CASSYGVSSTDTQYF
TGTGCCAGCAGTTACGGTGTGTCTAGCACAGATACGCAGTATTTT
>.|.|TRBJ2-5|TRBV14
CASSQTGETQYF
TGTGCCAGCAGCCAGACGGGAGAGACCCAGTACTTC
>.|.|TRBJ1-2|TRBV7-2
CASSLRSANDYGYTF
TGTGCCAGCAGCTTAAGATCGGCAAACGACTATGGCTACACCTTC
>.|.|TRBJ2-3|TRBV27
CATSRDMTTDTQYF
TGTGCCACGTCCCGGGACATGACCACAGATACGCAGTATTTT
>.|.|TRBJ2-2|TRBV7-2
CASSPDGGGPVTGELFF
TGTGCCAGCAGCCCTGATGGGGGGGGGCCGGTCACCGGGGAGCTGTTTTTT
>.|TRBD1|TRBJ1-2|TRBV23-1
CASDRQGARNGYTF
TGCGCCAGCGATCGACAGGGGGCGAGGAATGGCTACACCTTC
>.|.|TRBJ2-7|TRBV13
CASSGAINEQYF
TGTGCCAGCAGCGGGGCTATAAACGAGCAGTACTTC
>.|.|TRBJ2-7|TRBV7-9
CASSLGRYEQYF
TGTGCCAGCAGCTTAGGGCGGTACGAGCAGTACTTC
>.|.|TRBJ2-3|TRBV9
CASSVRPNTDTQYF
TGTGCCAGCAGCGTGAGACCAAACACAGATACGCAGTATTTT
>few|.|TRBJ2-3|TRBV7-3
CASSPRSSTDTQYF
TGTGCCAGCAGCCCCCGCTCTAGCACAGATACGCAGTATTTT
>.|.|TRBJ2-7|TRBV27
CASSLLGTYEQYF
TGTGCCAGCAGTTTATTAGGAACCTACGAGCAGTACTTC
>.|TRBD1|TRBJ1-1|TRBV7-6
CASSYGQGTSNTEAFF
TGTGCCAGCAGCTACGGACAGGGAACTTCGAACACTGAAGCTTTCTTT
>few|.|TRBJ2-6|TRBV19
CASTKVGHSGANVLTF
TGTGCCAGTACAAAGGTTGGCCACTCTGGGGCCAACGTCCTGACTTTC
>.|.|TRBJ2-6|TRBV5-1
CASRPGISGANVLTF
TGCGCCAGCCGCCCGGGGATCTCTGGGGCCAACGTCCTGACTTTC
>.|.|TRBJ2-7|TRBV30
CAWSEGSWEQYF
TGTGCCTGGAGTGAGGGAAGTTGGGAGCAGTACTTC
>.|.|TRBJ1-2|TRBV19
CASSIRWGLNYGYTF
TGTGCCAGTAGTATAAGATGGGGCCTTAACTATGGCTACACCTTC
>.|TRBD1|TRBJ2-3|TRBV30
CAWSETLPGAGGLCWDTQYF
TGTGCCTGGAGTGAAACCCTCCCCGGGGCAGGGGGATTATGTTGGGATACGCAGTATTTT
>few|TRBD1|TRBJ2-7|TRBV4-3
CASSPGTVSYEQYF
TGCGCCAGCAGCCCGGGGACAGTTTCCTACGAGCAGTACTTC
>few|TRBD2|TRBJ2-1|TRBV6-6
CASSYIAGNEQFF
TGTGCCAGCAGTTACATAGCGGGTAATGAGCAGTTCTTC
>.|TRBD2|TRBJ2-1|TRBV11-1
CASSPGTSGYNEQFF
TGTGCCAGCAGCCCCGGGACTAGCGGATACAATGAGCAGTTCTTC
>few|TRBD1|TRBJ1-1|TRBV7-2
CASSLYGGQLNTEAFF
TGTGCCAGCAGCTTATACGGGGGACAGCTGAACACTGAAGCTTTCTTT
>.|.|TRBJ2-7|TRBV18
CASSPGTEQYF
TGTGCCAGCTCACCGGGAACCGAGCAGTACTTC
>.|.|TRBJ2-1|TRBV6-1
CASGLGVGEQFF
TGTGCCAGTGGCTTAGGGGTAGGTGAGCAGTTCTTC
>.|.|TRBJ2-1|TRBV2
CASNGQAYNEQFF
TGTGCCAGCAACGGGCAAGCTTACAATGAGCAGTTCTTC
>once|TRBD2|TRBJ2-2|TRBV19
CASSPSAGTNTGELFF
TGTGCCAGTAGTCCGTCAGCGGGGACGAACACCGGGGAGCTGTTTTTT
>few|TRBD2|TRBJ2-5|TRBV20-1
CSGTRGETQYF
TGCAGTGGGACTAGAGGGGAGACCCAGTACTTC
>.|.|TRBJ2-1|TRBV10-3
CAIEQGNEQFF
TGTGCCATCGAACAGGGAAATGAGCAGTTCTTC
>.|.|TRBJ1-5|TRBV19
CASMGGSGRHF
TGTGCCAGCATGGGAGGTAGTGGCCGTCATTTT
>.|.|TRBJ2-1|TRBV30
CAWSRQASNEQFF
TGTGCCTGGAGTAGACAGGCCTCCAATGAGCAGTTCTTC
>.|.|TRBJ1-1|TRBV5-1
CASSLGAKTGEEAFF
TGCGCCAGCAGCTTGGGAGCCAAAACGGGGGAGGAAGCTTTCTTT
>.|TRBD1|TRBJ1-1|TRBV19
CASGWTGNTEAFF
TGTGCCAGTGGATGGACAGGGAACACTGAAGCTTTCTTT
>.|.|TRBJ1-1|TRBV27
CASSLLGGAAFF
TGTGCCAGCAGTTTACTGGGGGGGGCAGCTTTCTTT